Below are 18 T cell receptor beta chains sequenced from a single sample in a study of cytomegalovirus exposure and HLA in healthy donors. PCR primers comprised 60 Vbeta and 13 Jbeta primers. TCRdb's copy holds only in-frame clones and misses some; the assay was immunoSEQ multiplex PCR. The sample contains around 100,000 clones, roughly two thirds of which appear only once. Sequencing was done on a sample of PBMCs. The receptors originated from a woman aged 25 to 39 in good health and CMV-seronegative.

The chain carries TRBV30 and TRBJ1-2; tentative D call: TRBD1 (6 bases). This CDR3 has 15 amino acids. Trimming left V 0 bases short and J 4 bases short, with 15 bases between. The germline V gene has CDR1 GTSNPN and CDR2 SVGIG (reference sequence). The CDR3 DNA is TGTGCCTGGAGTGTGACAGGCGGGTCTTCCTATGGCTACACCTTC. This encodes CAWSVTGGSSYGYTF.

The chain combines TRBV28 with TRBJ1-1; no clear D gene. The length of the CDR3 is 14 residues. The V gene's germline CDR1 is MDHEN and CDR2 SYDVKM. V was cut by 6 bases and J by 1 base, with 12 bases left in between. This CDR3 is CASRPSHRNTEAFF. In nucleotides, the CDR3 is TGTGCCAGCAGACCTAGTCATAGGAACACTGAAGCTTTCTTT.

The V and J genes are TRBV29-1 and TRBJ2-7; 8 nucleotides line up with TRBD2. This CDR3 region has 12 residues. V trimming: 5 bases; J trimming: 3 bases; junction bases outside the gene matches: 3. Germline values: CDR1 SQVTM, CDR2 ANQGSEA. The CDR3 coding sequence is TGCAGCGTTAGCAGCGGGAGCTACGAGCAGTACTTC. Translating it yields CSVSSGSYEQYF.

The chain uses TRBV21-1 and TRBJ1-5. TRBV21-1 is labeled a pseudogene. This CDR3 is 19 amino acids long. The CDR3: CASSKGIATHYYSNQPQHF. CDR3 in DNA: TGTGCCAGCAGCAAAGGTATAGCTACACACTATTATAGCAATCAGCCCCAGCATTTT.

This clone turned up a few times. The rearrangement links TRBV12-5 to TRBJ2-1; weak D call: TRBD1 (6 bases). The CDR3 is made up of 13 amino acids. Per germline, CDR1 LGHNT and CDR2 FRNRAP. Deletions cut 3 bases from V and 9 bases from J, with 12 bases between. The CDR3 reads CASGLTGMVEQFF. The CDR3, as DNA: TGTGCTAGTGGTTTAACAGGGATGGTTGAGCAGTTCTTC.

V usage is TRBV6-4 and J usage is TRBJ1-1; tentatively, D is TRBD1 (6 bases). CDR3 length: 13 amino acids. The germline gives CDR1 MRHNA, CDR2 SNTAGT. With 4 bases removed from V and 2 bases from J, the gap between germline ends came to 8 bases. The CDR3 sequence is CASSAGENTEAFF. The CDR3 nucleotides read TGTGCCAGCAGTGCAGGGGAAAACACTGAAGCTTTCTTT.

This sequence joins TRBV2 and TRBJ2-5, with 11 bases that match TRBD2. TRBJ2-7 explains the end of the DNA better; the J call may be wrong. The CDR3 sequence is 15 residues long. The germline gives CDR1 SNHLY, CDR2 FYNNEI. The CDR3 DNA reads as TGTGCCAGCAGTTATGGACTAGCGGGCGACTACGAGCAGTACTTC. It translates to CASSYGLAGDYEQYF.

The gene calls are TRBV6-5 and TRBJ2-6; 10 bases fit TRBD1. This CDR3 is 15 amino acids long. V lost 10 bases and J lost 0; bases outside the gene matches: 3. Germline V gene sequence: CDR1 MNHEY, CDR2 SVGAGI. The CDR3 DNA follows: TGTGCCACGGGACAGGGGCCCTCTGGGGCCAACGTCCTGACTTTC. This gives the protein CATGQGPSGANVLTF.

The gene calls are TRBV5-1 and TRBJ2-7; 9 bases agree with TRBD1. The germline CDR1 and CDR2 sequences are SGHRS and YFSETQ. V lost 8 bases to trimming and J lost 3 bases; unmatched junction nucleotides: 6. CDR3 length equals 13 residues. The CDR3 loop is CASTGGIGYEQYF. The CDR3 coding sequence is TGCGCCAGTACAGGGGGCATAGGCTACGAGCAGTACTTC.

This clone showed up just a few times. The genes are TRBV28 and TRBJ2-7; a weak D match, TRBD2 (6 bases). CDR3 length: 15 residues. V was trimmed by 5 bases and J by 5 bases, leaving 19 bases between them. In germline, CDR1 is MDHEN, CDR2 SYDVKM. CDR3 coding DNA: TGTGCCAGCAGTATCTATCAAGGGAGGAAGAACGAGCAGTACTTC. Translated: CASSIYQGRKNEQYF.

The chain employs TRBV7-9 and TRBJ2-1; 9 bases line up with TRBD2. Germline lookup yields CDR1 SEHNR and CDR2 FQNEAQ (reference sequence). Unmatched junction bases numbered 7, after V lost 4 bases and J lost 3 bases. This CDR3 has 16 residues. The CDR3 coding sequence is TGTGCCAGCAGCTCGACTAGCGGTGGGGACTACAATGAGCAGTTCTTC. This sequence encodes CASSSTSGGDYNEQFF.

The chain joins TRBV4-1 to TRBJ1-6; 7 nucleotides match TRBD1. The CDR3 runs to 17 residues. Germline V gene data show CDR1 as MGHRA and CDR2 as YSYEKL. The ends lost 3 bases at V and 0 bases at J; junction bases unmatched: 5. CDR3 in DNA: TGCGCCAGCAGCCATGGGGACAGTCGCTCCTATAATTCACCCCTCCACTTT. It translates to CASSHGDSRSYNSPLHF.

This clone occurred once. The genes are TRBV19 and TRBJ2-5, with 7 bases lining up with TRBD1. The V gene end was trimmed by 8 bases and the J gene end by 5 bases; junction bases not matched to a gene: 14. Per the germline V gene, CDR1 is LNHDA and CDR2 is SQIVND (reference sequence). There are 15 residues in the CDR3. CDR3 DNA: TGTGCCAGTTCGACCGAGACAGGGAAGGTGGAGACCCAGTACTTC. Encoded protein: CASSTETGKVETQYF. The full variable domain, with the rest looked up from reference TRBV19 and TRBJ2-5, is DGGITQSPKYLFRKEGQNVTLSCEQNLNHDAMYWYRQDPGQGLRLIYYSQIVNDFQKGDIAEGYSVSREKKESFPLTVTSAQKNPTAFYLCASSTETGKVETQYFGPGTRLLVL.

This chain uses TRBV5-6 with TRBJ2-5; D gene uncertain. Deletions cut 0 bases from V and 0 bases from J, with 12 bases between. CDR1 is SGHDT, CDR2 YYEEEE, per germline. CDR3 length: 16 amino acids. CDR3: CASSLVLTAYQETQYF. In nucleotides, the CDR3 is TGTGCCAGCAGCTTGGTGTTGACTGCGTACCAAGAGACCCAGTACTTC.

The chain couples TRBV9 to TRBJ1-4; the match to TRBD1 covers 7 bases. With 3 bases clipped from V and 8 bases from J, the junction kept 13 bases outside the gene matches. Germline assignment: CDR1 SGDLS and CDR2 YYNGEE. This CDR3 contains 16 residues. The CDR3 sequence: CASSATPGQYEEKLFF. The DNA of the CDR3 is TGTGCCAGCAGCGCAACTCCGGGACAGTACGAAGAAAAACTGTTTTTT. Complete variable domain (other parts from reference TRBV9 and TRBJ1-4): DSGVTQTPKHLITATGQRVTLRCSPRSGDLSVYWYQQSLDQGLQFLIQYYNGEERAKGNILERFSAQQFPDLHSELNLSSLELGDSALYFCASSATPGQYEEKLFFGSGTQLSVL.

This chain connects TRBV7-6 to TRBJ2-5; 13 bases agree with TRBD2. The germline CDR1 and CDR2 sequences are SGHVS and FNYEAQ. V shed 7 bases, J shed 1 base, and the junction held 12 bases outside the gene matches. This CDR3 has 18 amino acids. CDR3: CASTLRGTSGNRQETQYF. Written as DNA, the CDR3 is TGTGCCAGCACCCTTAGGGGGACTAGCGGGAACCGCCAAGAGACCCAGTACTTC.

The genes are TRBV30 and TRBJ1-1; D unresolved. V was trimmed by 4 bases and J by 0 bases, leaving 6 bases between them. CDR1 and CDR2 (germline): GTSNPN, SVGIG (reference sequence). The CDR3 is made up of 12 amino acids. The CDR3 protein is CAWTRLNTEAFF. Here the CDR3 DNA reads TGTGCCTGGACGAGGTTGAACACTGAAGCTTTCTTT. The full variable domain, with the rest looked up from reference TRBV30 and TRBJ1-1, is SQTIHQWPATLVQPVGSPLSLECTVEGTSNPNLYWYRQAAGRGLQLLFYSVGIGQISSEVPQNLSASRPQDRQFILSSKKLLLSDSGFYLCAWTRLNTEAFFGQGTRLTVV.

This chain links TRBV9 with TRBJ1-5; D is unresolved. The germline V and J ends were trimmed by 2 bases and 0 bases, with 6 bases remaining between them. Germline CDR1 SGDLS, CDR2 YYNGEE. The CDR3 has 14 amino acids. This CDR3 reads CASSVSVSNQPQHF. CDR3 DNA sequence: TGTGCCAGCAGCGTCAGTGTTAGCAATCAGCCCCAGCATTTT.